These 31 T cell receptor beta chains originate from one sample sequenced in a study of tumor T cells in aggressive B-cell lymphoma. Using immunoSEQ multiplex PCR, the repertoire was profiled, and TCRdb retains in-frame clones only, with some absent. The table lists some 10,000 clones, 85% to 95% of them singletons. Sequencing was performed on tumor tissue. Receptors were obtained from an adult with diffuse large B cell lymphoma.

The chain links TRBV4-2 to TRBJ2-2; D is perhaps TRBD1 (6 bases). The CDR3 consists of 16 residues. V was pared by 3 bases and J by 4 bases, with 15 bases between. Germline V gene sequence: CDR1 LGHNA, CDR2 YNFKEQ. CDR3 protein: CASSQAQGWLTGELFF. The CDR3 DNA reads as TGTGCCAGCAGCCAGGCACAGGGCTGGCTCACCGGGGAGCTGTTTTTT.

V is TRBV5-8 and J is TRBJ2-3, with D uncertain. V lost 2 bases and J lost 0, with 10 bases in between. Per the germline V gene, CDR1 is SGHTS and CDR2 is YDEGEE. This CDR3 comprises 15 residues. The CDR3 nucleotides are TGTGCCAGCAGCTTCTCGACAACTAGCACAGATACGCAGTATTTT. It translates to CASSFSTTSTDTQYF.

The chain recombines TRBV6-1 with TRBJ2-7, with TRBD1 as a possible D gene (7 bases). From germline, CDR1 is MNHNS and CDR2 SASEGT. The CDR3 is 16 residues long. V lost 4 bases, J lost 3 bases, and 19 bases lay in between. The CDR3 sequence is CASSVSTGEALYEQYF. CDR3 sequence (DNA): TGTGCCAGCAGTGTCTCCACAGGGGAGGCCCTCTACGAGCAGTACTTC.

The rearrangement uses TRBV7-6 and TRBJ1-1, with 10 bases that match TRBD1. This CDR3 has 13 residues. Unmatched junction bases numbered 0, after V lost 4 bases and J lost 4 bases. The V gene's germline CDR1 is SGHVS and CDR2 FNYEAQ. The CDR3 DNA sequence: TGTGCCAGCAGCTGGACAGGGGGCACTGAAGCTTTCTTT. Its protein is CASSWTGGTEAFF.

The chain couples TRBV2 to TRBJ2-7; D ambiguous. Germline V gives CDR1 SNHLY, CDR2 FYNNEI. V was cut by 4 bases and J by 0 bases, with 13 bases left in between. The CDR3 contains 15 residues. DNA for the CDR3: TGTGCCAGCAGTGTAATAGACTGGATCTCCTACGAGCAGTACTTC. This sequence encodes CASSVIDWISYEQYF.

The chain recombines TRBV6-6 with TRBJ1-5; 10 bases are a match to TRBD1. This CDR3 region has 15 residues. Per the germline V gene, CDR1 is MNHNY and CDR2 is SVGAGI (reference sequence). With 6 bases clipped from V and 6 bases from J, the junction kept 8 bases outside the gene matches. The CDR3 sequence is CASSFGQGVVQPQHF. The DNA of the CDR3 is TGTGCCAGCAGCTTTGGACAGGGGGTGGTTCAGCCCCAGCATTTT.

The V and J genes are TRBV11-2 and TRBJ2-7, with 10 bases identical to TRBD1. Germline V gene data show CDR1 as SGHAT and CDR2 as FQNNGV. The CDR3 is 16 amino acids. The trim removed 5 bases at V and 6 bases at J, leaving 13 bases unmatched. The CDR3 sequence: CASSLAGRQGAIEQYF. DNA for the CDR3: TGTGCCAGCAGCCTAGCGGGTCGACAGGGGGCGATCGAGCAGTACTTC.

The genes are TRBV7-3 and TRBJ2-2; D ambiguous. The CDR3 consists of 13 residues. V was pared by 5 bases and J by 5 bases, with 9 bases between. The germline V gene has CDR1 SGHTA and CDR2 FQGTGA. CDR3 region: CASSQSNTGELFF. The CDR3 DNA sequence: TGTGCCAGCAGCCAGTCAAATACCGGGGAGCTGTTTTTT.

The sample holds a few counts of this clone. The V gene is TRBV5-1, the J gene TRBJ2-3; 11 nucleotides match TRBD1. V shed 0 bases, J shed 5 bases, and the junction held 5 bases outside the gene matches. The CDR3 is 16 residues long. Germline CDR1 SGHRS, CDR2 YFSETQ. The CDR3 protein is CASSLGTGTGGDTQYF. The DNA for the CDR3 is TGCGCCAGCAGCTTGGGTACCGGGACAGGGGGAGATACGCAGTATTTT. The variable domain in full, with the rest retrieved from reference TRBV5-1 and TRBJ2-3, is KAGVTQTPRYLIKTRGQQVTLSCSPISGHRSVSWYQQTPGQGLQFLFEYFSETQRNKGNFPGRFSGRQFSNSRSEMNVSTLELGDSALYLCASSLGTGTGGDTQYFGPGTRLTVL.

The rearrangement uses TRBV27 and TRBJ1-2, with D perhaps TRBD1 (5 bases). The CDR3 has 13 amino acids. V was clipped by 8 bases and J by 11 bases, with 21 bases between them. Germline-derived CDR1 and CDR2 are MNHEY and SMNVEV (reference sequence). The CDR3 coding sequence is TGTGCCAGCCGCCCAGCGGGGGAGGGGCGATACACCTTC. Protein sequence: CASRPAGEGRYTF.

The V gene is TRBV6-5, the J gene TRBJ1-1; TRBD1 might be the D (6 bases). Per the germline V gene, CDR1 is MNHEY and CDR2 is SVGAGI. This CDR3 has 13 amino acids. With 5 bases removed from V and 5 bases from J, the gap between germline ends came to 12 bases. The CDR3 protein is CASSPGGATEAFF. The CDR3 coding sequence is TGTGCCAGCAGTCCGGGGGGGGCAACTGAAGCTTTCTTT.

The rearrangement joins TRBV7-8 to TRBJ1-4; D gene unclear. The CDR3 consists of 12 residues. Between the trimmed V and J ends, which lost 6 bases and 12 bases, there was a span of 14 bases. Germline CDR1 SGHVS, CDR2 FQNEAQ. CDR3 amino acids: CASSLIRGELFF. CDR3 sequence (DNA): TGTGCCAGCAGTCTTATTAGAGGCGAACTGTTTTTT.

This chain connects TRBV7-3 to TRBJ2-7; maybe TRBD2 (5 bases). CDR1 is SGHTA and CDR2 is FQGTGA in the germline V gene. Trimming cost V 0 bases and J 8 bases, with 20 bases left between them. There are 16 residues in the CDR3. The CDR3 DNA is TGTGCCAGCAGCTTAACGCCAGCACAAGCAGGAGGAAAGCAGTACTTC. This gives the protein CASSLTPAQAGGKQYF.

The chain carries TRBV13 and TRBJ1-1; D not certain. With 5 bases removed from V and 1 base from J, the gap between germline ends came to 8 bases. The V gene's germline CDR1 is PRHDT and CDR2 FYEKMQ (reference sequence). The CDR3 length is 13 residues. The CDR3 region has the DNA TGTGCCAGCAGCCTCACGAGGAACACTGAAGCTTTCTTT. Translated, it gives CASSLTRNTEAFF.

This chain joins TRBV9 and TRBJ2-3; TRBD2 agrees at 11 bases. CDR3 length: 18 residues. After removal of 1 base from V and 4 bases from J, the junction contained 11 bases not matched to a gene. Germline V lookup: CDR1 SGDLS, CDR2 YYNGEE. CDR3 coding DNA: TGTGCCAGCAGCGTAAACGCCCCTACTAGCGGGGGTTCAGATACGCAGTATTTT. Protein sequence: CASSVNAPTSGGSDTQYF.

The sample holds one count of this clone. The chain carries TRBV7-9 and TRBJ2-3, with TRBD2 identical over 7 bases. Germline V gives CDR1 SEHNR, CDR2 FQNEAQ (reference sequence). The trim removed 2 bases at V and 2 bases at J, leaving 4 bases unmatched. The CDR3 consists of 15 residues. The CDR3: CASSLSSGHTDTQYF. The DNA of the CDR3 is TGTGCCAGCAGCTTATCTAGCGGCCACACAGATACGCAGTATTTT.

This chain joins TRBV4-2 and TRBJ2-2; TRBD1 agrees at 10 bases. Looked up from germline, CDR1 is LGHNA and CDR2 is YNFKEQ. There are 17 residues in the CDR3. J lost 4 bases, V lost 4 bases, and 9 bases had no gene match. The CDR3 reads CASSPSGTGVRTGELFF. The CDR3 DNA is TGTGCCAGCAGCCCCTCTGGGACAGGGGTACGCACCGGGGAGCTGTTTTTT.

The gene calls are TRBV7-8 and TRBJ1-5; D gene uncertain. The CDR3 sequence is 15 residues long. Germline V gene data show CDR1 as SGHVS and CDR2 as FQNEAQ. Trimming removed 5 bases from V and 1 base from J, with 12 bases in between. The CDR3 nucleotides read TGTGCCAGCAGCCCGGAGTCTGGCAGCAATCAGCCCCAGCATTTT. Translation gives CASSPESGSNQPQHF.

The chain employs TRBV5-6 and TRBJ1-6; D is unresolved. Germline values: CDR1 SGHDT, CDR2 YYEEEE. Deletions cut 2 bases from V and 7 bases from J, with 4 bases between. The CDR3 totals 12 residues. CDR3 sequence reads: CASSFENSPLHF. The CDR3 nucleotides read TGTGCCAGCAGCTTCGAGAATTCACCCCTCCACTTT.

The rearrangement uses TRBV21-1 and TRBJ2-1; the table's TRBD2 call for D was not verified on the DNA. TRBV21-1 is a pseudogene locus. The CDR3 is 15 amino acids. The DNA for the CDR3 is TGTGCCAGCAGCCAACGGACTAGCGGTTACGATGAGCAGTTCTTC. As protein: CASSQRTSGYDEQFF.

The chain joins TRBV5-1 to TRBJ2-5; TRBD2 agrees at 10 bases. Germline V gene data show CDR1 as SGHRS and CDR2 as YFSETQ. CDR3 length: 15 residues. With 2 bases clipped from V and 1 base from J, the junction kept 2 bases outside the gene matches. CDR3 DNA sequence: TGCGCCAGCAGCTTACTAGCGGGGTTCCAAGAGACCCAGTACTTC. Protein product: CASSLLAGFQETQYF.

The chain combines TRBV7-2 with TRBJ2-7; 16 bases are a match to TRBD2. This CDR3 contains 16 residues. The V gene end was trimmed by 5 bases and the J gene end by 4 bases; junction bases not matched to a gene: 5. Germline CDR1 reads SGHTA; CDR2 reads FQGNSA. CDR3 amino acids: CASSQGLAGGIYEQYF. DNA of the CDR3: TGTGCCAGCAGCCAGGGACTAGCGGGAGGGATATACGAGCAGTACTTC.

The rearrangement uses TRBV18 and TRBJ1-4; TRBD1 aligns across 8 bases. Germline V gene data show CDR1 as KGHSH and CDR2 as LQKENI. The trim removed 3 bases at V and 2 bases at J, leaving 2 bases unmatched. This CDR3 is 15 amino acids long. CDR3 protein: CASSPGQGTNEKLFF. In DNA form, the CDR3 reads TGTGCCAGCTCACCCGGACAGGGCACTAATGAAAAACTGTTTTTT.

The chain carries TRBV6-5 and TRBJ1-2; 11 bases map to TRBD1. CDR3 length equals 14 residues. V lost 7 bases and J lost 8; bases outside the gene matches: 9. The germline CDR1 and CDR2 sequences are MNHEY and SVGAGI. CDR3 loop: CASNPGQGAWGYTF. CDR3 sequence (DNA): TGTGCCAGCAACCCAGGACAGGGGGCTTGGGGCTACACCTTC.

J is TRBJ1-3 and V is TRBV19; 8 bases agree with TRBD1. The V and J ends lost 4 bases and 3 bases, in that order; junction bases with no gene match: 5. CDR1 and CDR2 (germline): LNHDA, SQIVND (reference sequence). This CDR3 has 15 amino acids. The CDR3 region is CASSKMDRDGNTIYF. The CDR3 DNA follows: TGTGCCAGTAGTAAAATGGACAGGGATGGAAACACCATATATTTT.

This chain links TRBV21-1 with TRBJ2-7; the table assigns TRBD1, which was not confirmed against the DNA. TRBV21-1 is shown as a pseudogene. The CDR3 totals 15 residues. CDR3 region: CASSARDRGIHEQYF. The CDR3 DNA follows: TGTGCCAGCAGCGCCAGGGACAGGGGAATCCACGAGCAGTACTTC.

This chain connects TRBV7-2 to TRBJ2-7, with a weak D call TRBD1 (6 bases). CDR3 length: 14 residues. V shed 5 bases and J shed 4 bases, with 15 bases lying between them. The germline V gene has CDR1 SGHTA and CDR2 FQGNSA. The CDR3 is CASSNRAFRYEQYF. CDR3 DNA: TGTGCCAGCAGCAACAGGGCTTTTAGGTACGAGCAGTACTTC.

The chain recombines TRBV29-1 with TRBJ2-2, with TRBD1 matching over 9 bases. The CDR3 consists of 13 residues. The V gene end was trimmed by 6 bases and the J gene end by 5 bases; junction bases not matched to a gene: 4. Germline CDR1 SQVTM, CDR2 ANQGSEA. The CDR3 spells CSVGDRGTGELFF. The CDR3 region has the DNA TGCAGCGTCGGTGACAGGGGGACCGGGGAGCTGTTTTTT.

The genes are TRBV6-5 and TRBJ2-3; 8 bases are shared with TRBD1. V lost 2 bases, J lost 1 base, and 5 bases stayed unmatched. This CDR3 contains 16 residues. Germline-derived CDR1 and CDR2 are MNHEY and SVGAGI. The CDR3 region is CASSYPAGGRTDTQYF. CDR3 coding DNA: TGTGCCAGCAGTTACCCGGCAGGGGGCCGCACAGATACGCAGTATTTT.

The DNA of the CDR3 is TGTGCCAGCAGCTTAGCAAGACAGTCCTACGAGCAGTACTTC. This codes for CASSLARQSYEQYF. The chain couples TRBV11-2 to TRBJ2-7, with a weak D call TRBD1 (5 bases). Trimming took 1 base from V and 1 from J, leaving 8 bases between them. The CDR3 covers 14 residues. From germline, CDR1 is SGHAT and CDR2 FQNNGV.

This clone is classed as large. V is TRBV9 and J is TRBJ2-5, with 7 bases lining up with TRBD1. The CDR3 sequence is 14 residues long. Germline V CDR1 and CDR2: SGDLS, YYNGEE. V trimming: 6 bases; J trimming: 4 bases; junction bases outside the gene matches: 9. CDR3 nucleotides: TGTGCCAGCACCCCGGGACAGTCAGCAGAGACCCAGTACTTC. Translation: CASTPGQSAETQYF.